The clone carrying this TCR beta chain has a handful of counts. Its specificity is unknown. The data are from a study of CD4 T cells in relation to SARS-CoV-2 and coronaviruses. CDR1 is KGHSH and CDR2 is LQKENI in the germline V gene. Trimming left V 5 bases short and J 1 base short, with 8 bases between. The CDR3 is 13 residues long. CD4+ T cells from unexposed donors were obtained before the COVID-19 pandemic (2011-2018). Isolation of CD4+ T cells took place after roughly nine days in culture. Cells permitting, SARS-CoV-2 S/N and four cold-coronavirus spikes were tested on unexposed-donor CD4+ T cells. The protocol was immunoSEQ multiplex PCR, while the TCRdb copy is restricted to in-frame clones and leaves out a portion. The repertoire includes 25,000 to 30,000 clones, 74% of them detected once, and under 30% sits in the top ten.

The receptor was isolated from a human donor in good health. Sample: CD4+ T cells from PBMCs, cultured in vitro. This rearrangement joins TRBV18 to TRBJ1-1; a possible D gene is TRBD1 (6 bases). CDR3 residues: CASSGQKNTEAFF. The CDR3 nucleotides read TGTGCCAGCTCAGGACAGAAGAACACTGAAGCTTTCTTT.